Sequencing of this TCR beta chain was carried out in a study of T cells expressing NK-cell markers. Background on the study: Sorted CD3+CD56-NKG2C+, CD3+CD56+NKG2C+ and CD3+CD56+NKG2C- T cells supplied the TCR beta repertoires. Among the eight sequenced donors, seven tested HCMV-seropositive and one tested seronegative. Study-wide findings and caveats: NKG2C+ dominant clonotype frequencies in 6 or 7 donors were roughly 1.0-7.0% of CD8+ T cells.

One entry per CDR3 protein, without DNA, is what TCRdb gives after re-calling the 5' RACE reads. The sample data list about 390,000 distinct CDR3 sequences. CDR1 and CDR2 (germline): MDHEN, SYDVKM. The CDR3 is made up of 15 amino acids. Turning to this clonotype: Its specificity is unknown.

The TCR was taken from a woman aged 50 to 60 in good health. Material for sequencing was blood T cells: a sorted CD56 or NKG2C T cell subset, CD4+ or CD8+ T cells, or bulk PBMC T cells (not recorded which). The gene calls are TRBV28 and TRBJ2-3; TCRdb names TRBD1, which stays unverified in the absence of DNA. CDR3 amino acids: CASSPGWPETDTQYF.